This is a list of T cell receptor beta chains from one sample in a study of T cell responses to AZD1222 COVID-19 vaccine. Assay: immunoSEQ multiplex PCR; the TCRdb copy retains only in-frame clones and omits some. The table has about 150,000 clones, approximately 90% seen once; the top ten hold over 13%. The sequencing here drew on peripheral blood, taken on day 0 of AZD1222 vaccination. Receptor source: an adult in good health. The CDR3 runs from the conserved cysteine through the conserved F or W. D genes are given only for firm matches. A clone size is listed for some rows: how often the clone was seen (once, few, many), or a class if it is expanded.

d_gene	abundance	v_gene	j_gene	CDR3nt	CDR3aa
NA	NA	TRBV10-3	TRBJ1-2	TGTGCCATCAGTGAGGGGGGAGCTAACTATGGCTACACCTTC	CAISEGGANYGYTF
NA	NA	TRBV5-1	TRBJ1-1	TGCGCCAGCAGCGCACTTGCGGGTGAAGCTTTCTTT	CASSALAGEAFF
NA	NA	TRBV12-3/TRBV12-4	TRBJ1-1	TGTGCCAGCAGTTGGAGACAGGCCCTAGAAGCTTTCTTT	CASSWRQALEAFF
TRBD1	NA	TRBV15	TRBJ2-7	TGTGCCACCAGCAGAGGACAGGGGGCTACTTACGAGCAGTACTTC	CATSRGQGATYEQYF
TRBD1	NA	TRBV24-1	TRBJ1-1	TGTGCCACCCGGGACAGGGACACTGAAGCTTTCTTT	CATRDRDTEAFF
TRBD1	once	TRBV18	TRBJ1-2	TGTGCCAGCTCACCGAGCAGGGGGAACTATGGCTACACCTTC	CASSPSRGNYGYTF
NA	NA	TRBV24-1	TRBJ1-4	TGTGCCACCAGTGGGGGCGGCTCTAATGAAAAACTGTTTTTT	CATSGGGSNEKLFF
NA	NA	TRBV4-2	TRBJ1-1	TGTGCCAGCAGCCTAGGGACGGGGAACACTGAAGCTTTCTTT	CASSLGTGNTEAFF
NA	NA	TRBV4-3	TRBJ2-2	TGCGCCAGCAGCCAAGAAAGGGCGGGCTCCAGGGAGCTGTTTTTT	CASSQERAGSRELFF
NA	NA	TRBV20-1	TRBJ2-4	TGCAGTGCTAGAGACGTGAGGAATCAGTACTTC	CSARDVRNQYF
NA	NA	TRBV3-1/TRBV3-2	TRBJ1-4	TGTGCCAGCAGCCAATATCTTCAGGGATCAACTAATGAAAAACTGTTTTTT	CASSQYLQGSTNEKLFF
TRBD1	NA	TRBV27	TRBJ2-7	TGTGCCAGCAGTTTAATGGGACAGGGCTACGAGCAGTACTTC	CASSLMGQGYEQYF
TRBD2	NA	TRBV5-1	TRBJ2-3	TGCGCCAGCAGCTTGGGCCTGCGGACTAGGGAGATGGATACGCAGTATTTT	CASSLGLRTREMDTQYF
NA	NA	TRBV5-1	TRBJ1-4	TGCGCCAGCAGCCCGGAGGTGGCAGGCACTAATGAAAAACTGTTTTTT	CASSPEVAGTNEKLFF
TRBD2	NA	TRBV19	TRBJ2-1	TGTGCCAGTAGTATAGGACTAGCGGGGTTGAGCTCCTACAATGAGCAGTTCTTC	CASSIGLAGLSSYNEQFF
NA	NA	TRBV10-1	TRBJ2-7	TGCGCCAGCGAGAGGGGCAAAGGGTCCTACGAGCAGTACTTC	CASERGKGSYEQYF
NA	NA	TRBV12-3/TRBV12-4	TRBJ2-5	TGTGCCAGCAGTTTACTAGCCGAGACCCAGTACTTC	CASSLLAETQYF
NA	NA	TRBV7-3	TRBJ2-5	TGTGCCAGCAGCCCCTTGGGGGGGGTCAGGGGAGAGACCCAGTACTTC	CASSPLGGVRGETQYF
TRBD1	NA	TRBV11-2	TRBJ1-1	TGTGCCAGCAGCTTAGCAGGGGGCACTGAAGCTTTCTTT	CASSLAGGTEAFF
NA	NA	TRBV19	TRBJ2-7	TGTGCCAGTACTATAAGTCTAGGAAGCTACGAGCAGTACTTC	CASTISLGSYEQYF
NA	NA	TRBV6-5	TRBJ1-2	TGTGCCAGCAGTTACGGGCCTAACTATGGCTACACCTTC	CASSYGPNYGYTF
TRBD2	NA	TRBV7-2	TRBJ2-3	TGTGCCAGCAGCTTAGAAGGGACTAGACCATCAGATACGCAGTATTTT	CASSLEGTRPSDTQYF
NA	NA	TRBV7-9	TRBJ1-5	TGTGCCAGCAGCTTAGGTAACGGAGGAGCGCCCCAGCATTTT	CASSLGNGGAPQHF
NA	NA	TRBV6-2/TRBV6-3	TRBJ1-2	TGTGCCAGCAGCAACCCCGCCGGGACGGTGAGCTATGGCTACACCTTC	CASSNPAGTVSYGYTF
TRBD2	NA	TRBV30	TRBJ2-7	TGTGCCGGCGGGGGTCGGAGGGCCTACGAGCAGTACTTC	CAGGGRRAYEQYF
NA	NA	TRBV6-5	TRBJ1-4	TGTGCCAGCAGGTCCGGGACGGTTAATGAAAAACTGTTTTTT	CASRSGTVNEKLFF
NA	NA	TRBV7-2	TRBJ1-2	TGTGCCAGCAGCTGGGGGGGCCCGGGGGAGCTCGATCTGGGCTACACCTTC	CASSWGGPGELDLGYTF
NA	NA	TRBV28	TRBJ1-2	TGTGCCAGCAGCCCTGGGGGGGTAGCTGGCTACACCTTC	CASSPGGVAGYTF
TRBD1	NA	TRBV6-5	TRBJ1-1	TGTGCCAGCAGCGACACAGGGACAGGTGACACTGAAGCTTTCTTT	CASSDTGTGDTEAFF
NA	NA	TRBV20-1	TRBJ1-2	TGCAGTGCTAATGGGGCGAATGGCTACACCTTC	CSANGANGYTF
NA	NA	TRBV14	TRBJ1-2	TGTGCCAGCAGCCAAGGTAGGGGGACACCGTATGGCTACACCTTC	CASSQGRGTPYGYTF
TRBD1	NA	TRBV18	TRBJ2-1	TGTGCCAGCTCACCCCAGACAGGGTCCAATGAGCAGTTCTTC	CASSPQTGSNEQFF
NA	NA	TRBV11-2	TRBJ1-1	TGTGCCAGCAGCTTGGGAAAGAACACTGAAGCTTTCTTT	CASSLGKNTEAFF
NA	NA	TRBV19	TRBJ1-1	TGTGCCAGTAGGCTTAATCAGGGTCCTGAAGCTTTCTTT	CASRLNQGPEAFF
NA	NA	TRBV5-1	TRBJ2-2	TGCGCCAGCAGCTTGGCGGGACCCGGGACCGGGGAGCTGTTTTTT	CASSLAGPGTGELFF
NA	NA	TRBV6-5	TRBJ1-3	TGTGCCAGCAGTTACGGGGGCCCGAGCTCTGGAAACACCATATATTTT	CASSYGGPSSGNTIYF
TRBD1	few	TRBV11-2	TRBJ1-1	TGTGCCAGCAGCTTTGGACAGGGGAACACTGAAGCTTTCTTT	CASSFGQGNTEAFF
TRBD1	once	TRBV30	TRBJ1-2	TGTGCCTGGAGGGGCAACAGGGGGGCTAACTATGGCTACACCTTC	CAWRGNRGANYGYTF
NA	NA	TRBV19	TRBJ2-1	TGTGCCAGTAATAAAGACGGGAGCTCCTACAATGAGCAGTTCTTC	CASNKDGSSYNEQFF
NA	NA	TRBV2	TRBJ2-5	TGTGCCAGCAGTCCCACGTGGGAGACCCAGTACTTC	CASSPTWETQYF
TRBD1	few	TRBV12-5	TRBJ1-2	TGTGCTAGTGGTTTAGCAGGGGGCAGCTATGGCTACACCTTC	CASGLAGGSYGYTF
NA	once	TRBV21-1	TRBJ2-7	TGTGCCAAGGACAGGGGAGAGGACGAGCAGTACTTC	CAKDRGEDEQYF
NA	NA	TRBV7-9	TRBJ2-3	TGTGCCAGCAGCTCCACAGAGACGGGGGGCTTCAAAGATACGCAGTATTTT	CASSSTETGGFKDTQYF
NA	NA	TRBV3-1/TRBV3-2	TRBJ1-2	TGTGCCAGCAGCCAATATGAGGGAAACTATGGCTACACCTTC	CASSQYEGNYGYTF
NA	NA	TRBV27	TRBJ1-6	TGTGCCAGCAAAGGAAGCTCCTATAATTCACCCCTCCACTTT	CASKGSSYNSPLHF
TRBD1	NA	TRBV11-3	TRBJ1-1	TGTGCCAGCAGTACACAGGGGGGCACTGAAGCTTTCTTT	CASSTQGGTEAFF
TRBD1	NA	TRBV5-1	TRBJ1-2	TGCGCCAGCAGCTTGGAAGGGGGCCGGGGCTACACCTTC	CASSLEGGRGYTF
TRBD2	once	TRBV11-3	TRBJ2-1	TGTGCCAGCAGCTTTTACGGCGGGGGTGAGCAGTTCTTC	CASSFYGGGEQFF
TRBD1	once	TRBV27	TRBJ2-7	TGTGCCAGCAGTTTAAGGGGGACAGGGGAGGTCGCCTACGAGCAGTACTTC	CASSLRGTGEVAYEQYF
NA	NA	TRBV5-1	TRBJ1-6	TGCGCCAGCAGCCTTACAGGGTGGAATTCACCCCTCCACTTT	CASSLTGWNSPLHF
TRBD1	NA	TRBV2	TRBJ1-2	TGTGCCAGCAGTGAAGCGTTGGGACAGGGCTATGGCTACACCTTC	CASSEALGQGYGYTF
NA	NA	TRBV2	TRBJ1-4	TGTGCCAGCAGTAGGTTCCGGGGGGGTCGCACTAATGAAAAACTGTTTTTT	CASSRFRGGRTNEKLFF
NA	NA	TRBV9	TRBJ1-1	TGTGCCAGCAGCGTAGGTAGTGGGAACACTGAAGCTTTCTTT	CASSVGSGNTEAFF
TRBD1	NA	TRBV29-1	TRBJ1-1	TGCAGCGTGCCCAGGGGGGGTCACACTGAAGCTTTCTTT	CSVPRGGHTEAFF
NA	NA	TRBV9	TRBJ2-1	TGTGCCAGCAGCGTAGTAGCTGGGTACAATGAGCAGTTCTTC	CASSVVAGYNEQFF
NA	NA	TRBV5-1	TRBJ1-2	TGCGCCAGCAGCTTGGTGGCAGCCTATGGCTACACCTTC	CASSLVAAYGYTF
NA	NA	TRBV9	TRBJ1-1	TGTGCCAGCAGCGTCCGCCCGGTGAACACTGAAGCTTTCTTT	CASSVRPVNTEAFF
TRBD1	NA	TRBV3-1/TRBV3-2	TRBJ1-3	TGTGCCAGCAGCCAAGAGTGGGGACAGGGGTTTAACACCATATATTTT	CASSQEWGQGFNTIYF
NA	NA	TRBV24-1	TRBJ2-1	TGTGCCACCAGTGACGGGGTTTTAGGCAATGAGCAGTTCTTC	CATSDGVLGNEQFF